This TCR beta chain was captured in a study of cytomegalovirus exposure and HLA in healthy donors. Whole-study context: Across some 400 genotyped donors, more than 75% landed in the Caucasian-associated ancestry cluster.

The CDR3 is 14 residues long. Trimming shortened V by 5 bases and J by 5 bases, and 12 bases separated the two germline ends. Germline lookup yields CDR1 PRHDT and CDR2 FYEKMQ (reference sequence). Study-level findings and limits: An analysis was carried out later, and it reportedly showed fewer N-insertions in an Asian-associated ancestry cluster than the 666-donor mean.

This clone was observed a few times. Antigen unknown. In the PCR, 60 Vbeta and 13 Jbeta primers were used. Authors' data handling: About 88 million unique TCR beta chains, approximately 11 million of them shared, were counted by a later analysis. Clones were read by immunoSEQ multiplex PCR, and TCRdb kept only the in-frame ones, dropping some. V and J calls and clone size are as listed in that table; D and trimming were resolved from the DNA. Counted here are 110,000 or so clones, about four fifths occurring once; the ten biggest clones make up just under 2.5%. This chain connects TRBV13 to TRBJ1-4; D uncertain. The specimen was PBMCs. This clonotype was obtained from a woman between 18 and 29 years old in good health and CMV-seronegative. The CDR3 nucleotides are TGTGCCAGCAGCACAAACTCCAGGAATGAAAAACTGTTTTTT. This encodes CASSTNSRNEKLFF.